These 13 T cell receptor beta chains originate from one sample sequenced in a study of T cell responses to AZD1222 COVID-19 vaccine. Only in-frame clones appear in the TCRdb table, and some are missing; sequencing was by immunoSEQ multiplex PCR. The sample lists roughly 100,000 clones; around 87% were seen once. The sample was peripheral blood, taken 28 days after the second AZD1222 dose. The receptors were gathered from an adult who received the AZD1222 COVID-19 vaccine.

In DNA form, the CDR3 reads TGTGCCAGTAGTCTACAGCTCAGGGGGCGAAACAATCAGCCCCAGCATTTT. This gives the protein CASSLQLRGRNNQPQHF. The chain links TRBV19 to TRBJ1-5; 8 bases are shared with TRBD1. With V trimmed by 5 bases and J by 3 bases, 12 bases remained unmatched. The CDR3 runs 17 residues. Germline lookup yields CDR1 LNHDA and CDR2 SQIVND (reference sequence). Together with reference TRBV19 and TRBJ1-5, the CDR3 gives the full variable domain: DGGITQSPKYLFRKEGQNVTLSCEQNLNHDAMYWYRQDPGQGLRLIYYSQIVNDFQKGDIAEGYSVSREKKESFPLTVTSAQKNPTAFYLCASSLQLRGRNNQPQHFGDGTRLSIL.

This rearrangement joins TRBV24-1 to TRBJ1-1, with D tentatively TRBD1 (5 bases). Germline V gene sequence: CDR1 KGHDR, CDR2 SFDVKD. The CDR3 totals 15 residues. The CDR3 nucleotides read TGTGCAGGGTACGCCAGGGTACCGGGGAACACTGAAGCTTTCTTT. Translation: CAGYARVPGNTEAFF.

J is TRBJ1-4 and V is TRBV9, with unresolved D. CDR3 length: 14 amino acids. The germline V gene encodes CDR1 SGDLS and CDR2 YYNGEE. Trimming shortened V by 1 base and J by 7 bases, and 11 bases separated the two germline ends. Here the CDR3 reads CASSVQDWSEKLFF. CDR3 DNA sequence: TGTGCCAGCAGCGTACAGGACTGGAGTGAAAAACTGTTTTTT.

The V call is TRBV27, the J call TRBJ2-7, with D maybe TRBD2 (5 bases). The length of the CDR3 is 14 residues. The V gene's germline CDR1 is MNHEY and CDR2 SMNVEV (reference sequence). V lost 4 bases to trimming and J lost 8 bases, with 18 bases between them. CDR3 region: CASSYISGTNKQYF. DNA for the CDR3: TGTGCCAGCAGTTATATATCGGGAACGAACAAGCAGTACTTC.

The V and J genes are TRBV18 and TRBJ2-3; tentatively, D is TRBD2 (6 bases). With 3 bases removed from V and 4 bases from J, the gap between germline ends came to 11 bases. In germline, CDR1 is KGHSH, CDR2 LQKENI. CDR3 length: 14 residues. CDR3 DNA sequence: TGTGCCAGCTCACCCCCGGGGGTCCCAGATACGCAGTATTTT. This translates into CASSPPGVPDTQYF.

The genes are TRBV18 and TRBJ1-2; unclear D gene. Trimming shortened V by 3 bases and J by 4 bases, and 3 bases separated the two germline ends. This CDR3 comprises 11 residues. CDR1 is KGHSH, CDR2 LQKENI, per germline. CDR3 residues: CASSPGYGYTF. CDR3 bases: TGTGCCAGCTCACCGGGCTATGGCTACACCTTC. The complete variable domain, with remaining parts taken from reference TRBV18 and TRBJ1-2, reads NAGVMQNPRHLVRRRGQEARLRCSPMKGHSHVYWYRQLPEEGLKFMVYLQKENIIDESGMPKERFSAEFPKEGPSILRIQQVVRGDSAAYFCASSPGYGYTFGSGTRLTVV.

The chain joins TRBV18 to TRBJ2-7, with a possible D match to TRBD2 (6 bases). Trimming removed 0 bases at V and 0 bases at J, with 9 bases between. The CDR3 contains 15 residues. The V gene's germline CDR1 is KGHSH and CDR2 LQKENI. This CDR3 is CASSPPGGLSYEQYF. The CDR3 coding sequence is TGTGCCAGCTCACCACCGGGGGGTCTCTCCTACGAGCAGTACTTC.

The chain couples TRBV5-1 to TRBJ1-1; D is uncertain. Germline CDR1 is SGHRS and CDR2 is YFSETQ. Trimming left V 2 bases short and J 3 bases short, with 8 bases between. The CDR3 has 13 residues. Here the CDR3 DNA reads TGCGCCAGCAGCTTAGCTGAGGACACTGAAGCTTTCTTT. Residues: CASSLAEDTEAFF. The variable domain in full, with the rest retrieved from reference TRBV5-1 and TRBJ1-1, is KAGVTQTPRYLIKTRGQQVTLSCSPISGHRSVSWYQQTPGQGLQFLFEYFSETQRNKGNFPGRFSGRQFSNSRSEMNVSTLELGDSALYLCASSLAEDTEAFFGQGTRLTVV.

The gene calls are TRBV7-9 and TRBJ2-1; a weak D match, TRBD2 (6 bases). Germline CDR1 is SEHNR and CDR2 is FQNEAQ (reference sequence). Trimming took 2 bases from V and 7 from J, leaving 12 bases between them. This CDR3 is 14 amino acids long. CDR3 in amino acids: CASSLWGTSNEQFF. The DNA of the CDR3 is TGTGCCAGCAGCTTATGGGGGACTTCTAATGAGCAGTTCTTC.

This clone was observed a single time. V and J are TRBV5-5 and TRBJ2-1, with TRBD1 identical over 9 bases. The V gene end was trimmed by 4 bases and the J gene end by 2 bases; junction bases not matched to a gene: 7. The V gene's germline CDR1 is SGHKS and CDR2 YYEKEE (reference sequence). The CDR3 extends over 16 amino acids. CDR3 loop: CASSTYRGPPYNEQFF. The CDR3 DNA reads as TGTGCCAGCAGCACCTACAGGGGGCCCCCCTACAATGAGCAGTTCTTC.

The chain links TRBV2 to TRBJ1-6, with 7 bases fitting TRBD1. V shed 7 bases and J 0 bases; nucleotides not matched to a gene: 15. The CDR3 has 19 residues. CDR1 is SNHLY and CDR2 is FYNNEI in the germline V gene. The CDR3 DNA reads as TGTGCCAGCAACCTACTAAGCGGGACAGAGAGCTCCTATAATTCACCCCTCCACTTT. Amino acids: CASNLLSGTESSYNSPLHF. Supplemented by reference TRBV2 and TRBJ1-6, the full variable domain reads EPEVTQTPSHQVTQMGQEVILRCVPISNHLYFYWYRQILGQKVEFLVSFYNNEISEKSEIFDDQFSVERPDGSNFTLKIRSTKLEDSAMYFCASNLLSGTESSYNSPLHFGNGTRLTVT.

V gene TRBV29-1 combines with J gene TRBJ2-7; D gene ambiguous. The CDR3 has 11 residues. With 6 bases removed from V and 3 bases from J, the gap between germline ends came to 9 bases. Germline V lookup: CDR1 SQVTM, CDR2 ANQGSEA. The CDR3 DNA reads as TGCAGCGTGCTCGAGAGCTACGAGCAGTACTTC. Translation: CSVLESYEQYF.

The chain combines TRBV24-1 with TRBJ2-7, with 8 bases that match TRBD1. The CDR3 covers 13 residues. V lost 5 bases and J lost 5; bases outside the gene matches: 4. CDR1 is KGHDR, CDR2 SFDVKD, per germline. CDR3 protein: CATSGQGANEQYF. Here the CDR3 DNA reads TGTGCCACCAGTGGGCAGGGGGCGAACGAGCAGTACTTC.